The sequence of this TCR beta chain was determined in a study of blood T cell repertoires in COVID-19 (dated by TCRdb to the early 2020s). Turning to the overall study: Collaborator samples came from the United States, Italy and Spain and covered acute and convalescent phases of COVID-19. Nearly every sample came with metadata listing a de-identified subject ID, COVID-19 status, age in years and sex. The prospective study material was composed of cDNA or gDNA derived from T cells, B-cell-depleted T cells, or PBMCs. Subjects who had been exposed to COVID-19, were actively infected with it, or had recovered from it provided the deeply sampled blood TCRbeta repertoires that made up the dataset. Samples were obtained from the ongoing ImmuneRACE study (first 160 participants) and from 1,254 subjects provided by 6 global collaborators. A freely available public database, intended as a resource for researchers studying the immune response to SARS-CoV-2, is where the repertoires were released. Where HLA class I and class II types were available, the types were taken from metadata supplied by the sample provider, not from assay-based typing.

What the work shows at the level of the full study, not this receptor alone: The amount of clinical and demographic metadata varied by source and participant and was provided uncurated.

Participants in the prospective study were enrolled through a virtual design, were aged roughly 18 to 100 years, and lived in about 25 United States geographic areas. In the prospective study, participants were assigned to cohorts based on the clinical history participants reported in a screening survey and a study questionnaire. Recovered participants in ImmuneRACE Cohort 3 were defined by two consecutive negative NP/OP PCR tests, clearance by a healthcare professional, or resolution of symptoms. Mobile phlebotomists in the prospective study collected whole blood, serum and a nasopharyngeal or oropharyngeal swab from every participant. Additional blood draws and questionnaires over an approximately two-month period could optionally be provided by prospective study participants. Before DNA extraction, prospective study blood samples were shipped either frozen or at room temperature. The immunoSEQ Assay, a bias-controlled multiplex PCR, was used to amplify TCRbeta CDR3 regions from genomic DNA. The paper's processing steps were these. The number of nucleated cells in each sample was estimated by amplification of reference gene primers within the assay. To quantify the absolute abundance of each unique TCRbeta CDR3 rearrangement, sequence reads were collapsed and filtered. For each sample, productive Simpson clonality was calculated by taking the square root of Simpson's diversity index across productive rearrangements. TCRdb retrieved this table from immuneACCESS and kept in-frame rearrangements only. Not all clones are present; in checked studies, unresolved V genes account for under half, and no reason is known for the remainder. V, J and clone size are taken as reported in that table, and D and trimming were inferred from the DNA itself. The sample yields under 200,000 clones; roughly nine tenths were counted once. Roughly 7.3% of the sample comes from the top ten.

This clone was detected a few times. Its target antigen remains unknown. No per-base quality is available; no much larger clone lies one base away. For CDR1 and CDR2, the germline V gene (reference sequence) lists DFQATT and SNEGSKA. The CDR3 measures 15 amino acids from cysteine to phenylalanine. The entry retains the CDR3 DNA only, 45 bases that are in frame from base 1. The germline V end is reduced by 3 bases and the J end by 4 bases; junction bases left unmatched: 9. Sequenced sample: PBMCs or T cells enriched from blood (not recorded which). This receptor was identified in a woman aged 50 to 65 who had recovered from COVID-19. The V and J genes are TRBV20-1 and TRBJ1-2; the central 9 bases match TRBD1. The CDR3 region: CSASHPYRGLYGYTF. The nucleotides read TGCAGTGCTAGTCACCCTTACAGGGGGCTCTATGGCTACACCTTC.